These 2 T cell receptor beta chains came from one sample sequenced in a study of blood T cell repertoires in COVID-19. TCRdb keeps only in-frame clones here, not all; method: immunoSEQ multiplex PCR. The sample includes around 46,000 clones, approximately 88% of them seen just once. The specimen was peripheral blood. Receptor source: a man aged 50 to 60 with acute or convalescent COVID-19.

The chain links TRBV10-1 to TRBJ2-3, with a possible D match to TRBD1 (6 bases). The CDR3 is 14 residues long. Germline lookup yields CDR1 WNHNN and CDR2 SYGVQD (reference sequence). Trimming took 10 bases from V and 13 from J, leaving 27 bases between them. This chain's CDR3 is CANIRDITTPSEYF. For the CDR3, the DNA is TGCGCCAACATCCGGGACATCACTACCCCAAGCGAGTATTTT.

This rearrangement joins TRBV5-6 to TRBJ2-7; D perhaps matches TRBD2 (5 bases). V was trimmed by 6 bases and J by 7 bases, leaving 17 bases between them. CDR1 SGHDT and CDR2 YYEEEE come from the germline V gene. The CDR3 consists of 13 residues. The CDR3 sequence: CASTSGLAWEQYF. In nucleotides, the CDR3 is TGTGCCAGCACCAGCGGACTGGCTTGGGAGCAGTACTTC.